Presented here are 20 T cell receptor beta chains from one specimen sequenced in a study of high-grade serous ovarian cancer treatment subgroups. Method: immunoSEQ multiplex PCR; TCRdb's copy keeps in-frame clones and lacks some. The data hold about 12,000 clones, with about 88% observed a single time. Tumor tissue was taken before any definitive surgery or chemotherapy was given. The specimen sequenced was tumor tissue. The receptor set was obtained from a human donor with high-grade serous ovarian cancer.

This clone was found once. This chain joins TRBV2 and TRBJ2-1; D is possibly TRBD2 (6 bases). The CDR3 sequence is 11 residues long. CDR1 is SNHLY, CDR2 FYNNEI, per germline. Trimming removed 10 bases at V and 4 bases at J, with 8 bases between. CDR3 residues: CATRGYNEQFF. The CDR3 DNA is TGTGCCACTCGGGGGTACAATGAGCAGTTCTTC.

This chain connects TRBV5-4 to TRBJ1-2, with 8 bases fitting TRBD1. Trimming at V came to 1 base and at J to 5 bases, leaving 7 bases not matched to a gene. The germline gives CDR1 SGHNT, CDR2 YYREEE (reference sequence). The CDR3 totals 15 residues. CDR3 protein: CASSLLAGGRYGYTF. CDR3 DNA sequence: TGTGCCAGCAGCTTGTTAGCAGGGGGCAGGTATGGCTACACCTTC.

This chain links TRBV4-2 with TRBJ1-5; a possible D gene is TRBD1 (5 bases). Germline loops: CDR1 LGHNA, CDR2 YNFKEQ. There are 15 residues in the CDR3. V lost 0 bases, J lost 5 bases, and 11 bases lay in between. CDR3 bases: TGTGCCAGCAGCCAAGATCAGGCAGGGTATCAGCCCCAGCATTTT. Translated: CASSQDQAGYQPQHF.

The rearrangement links TRBV5-1 to TRBJ2-7; D might be TRBD1 or TRBD2, each matching 5 bases. CDR1 SGHRS and CDR2 YFSETQ come from the germline V gene. Trimming removed 0 bases at V and 6 bases at J, with 13 bases between. This CDR3 has 14 amino acids. CDR3 protein: CASSLEGRTSEQYV. The CDR3 DNA is TGCGCCAGCAGCTTGGAGGGACGGACCTCCGAGCAGTACGTC.

This chain connects TRBV6-5 to TRBJ1-3; no firm D call. Germline loops: CDR1 MNHEY, CDR2 SVGAGI. The CDR3 contains 15 residues. Between the trimmed V and J ends, which lost 7 bases and 3 bases, there was a span of 16 bases. This chain's CDR3 is CASTTLVVNGNTIYF. Here the CDR3 DNA reads TGTGCCAGCACCACACTGGTTGTTAATGGAAACACCATATATTTT.

The chain links TRBV6-5 to TRBJ1-2; tentative D call: TRBD1 (5 bases). The CDR3 runs 13 residues. Trimming took off 3 bases at V and 3 bases at J, with 8 bases between the two ends. From germline, CDR1 is MNHEY and CDR2 SVGAGI. The CDR3 loop reads CASSYQGDYGYTF. As DNA, the CDR3 is TGTGCCAGCAGTTATCAAGGGGACTATGGCTACACCTTC.

This sequence joins TRBV6-1 and TRBJ2-4, with D tentatively TRBD1 or TRBD2 (5 bases each). The V end lost 3 bases, the J end lost 0 bases, and 12 bases lay between the germline ends. This CDR3 contains 16 residues. Germline CDR1 MNHNS, CDR2 SASEGT. The CDR3 spells CASSEGPLIAKNIQYF. The CDR3 nucleotides read TGTGCCAGCAGTGAGGGACCCTTGATAGCCAAAAACATTCAGTACTTC.

The rearrangement uses TRBV28 and TRBJ2-3; D uncertain. The CDR3 spans 12 residues. Germline V gene sequence: CDR1 MDHEN, CDR2 SYDVKM. V lost 6 bases and J 7 bases, leaving 11 bases between the germline ends. CDR3 region: CASRIGVNTQYF. CDR3 sequence (DNA): TGTGCCAGCAGAATTGGAGTGAATACGCAGTATTTT.

The chain combines TRBV19 with TRBJ1-2; no clear D gene. V was cut by 2 bases and J by 2 bases, with 12 bases left in between. The CDR3 sequence is 15 residues long. Germline assignment: CDR1 LNHDA and CDR2 SQIVND (reference sequence). The CDR3 DNA is TGTGCCAGTAGTATACTTCGGGAAATGAACTATGGCTACACCTTC. Encoded protein: CASSILREMNYGYTF.

This chain connects TRBV5-1 to TRBJ1-1, with D unclear. Germline V gene sequence: CDR1 SGHRS, CDR2 YFSETQ. The CDR3 extends over 14 amino acids. Trimming cost V 0 bases and J 2 bases, with 8 bases left between them. The CDR3 spells CASSLEAANTEAFF. The DNA for the CDR3 is TGCGCCAGCAGCTTGGAGGCAGCCAACACTGAAGCTTTCTTT.

This chain uses TRBV27 with TRBJ1-2; TRBD1 is a possible D gene (6 bases). With 5 bases removed from V and 7 bases from J, the gap between germline ends came to 17 bases. In germline, CDR1 is MNHEY, CDR2 SMNVEV (reference sequence). This CDR3 is 14 amino acids long. The CDR3 here is CASSPVQGRAGYTF. The CDR3 nucleotides read TGTGCCAGCAGTCCCGTACAGGGAAGGGCTGGCTACACCTTC.

In nucleotides, the CDR3 is TGTGCCAGTAAGCCCGACAGGGTGGGTTCACCCCTCCACTTT. Protein product: CASKPDRVGSPLHF. The gene calls are TRBV28 and TRBJ1-6, with 7 bases identical to TRBD1. Germline V CDR1 and CDR2: MDHEN, SYDVKM. The CDR3 consists of 14 residues. V shed 9 bases and J 9 bases; nucleotides not matched to a gene: 11.

The chain links TRBV28 to TRBJ1-2; TRBD1 might be the D (5 bases). Per the germline V gene, CDR1 is MDHEN and CDR2 is SYDVKM. V was clipped by 4 bases and J by 6 bases, with 24 bases between them. The CDR3 is 17 amino acids. CDR3 sequence (DNA): TGTGCCAGCAGTTCCGCGGACATCTCGTCGTATCTTCATGGCTACACCTTC. Encoded protein: CASSSADISSYLHGYTF.

This clone was picked up one time. This rearrangement joins TRBV6-5 to TRBJ2-7; D possibly matches TRBD1 or TRBD2 (6 bases each). This CDR3 has 14 amino acids. Per germline, CDR1 MNHEY and CDR2 SVGAGI. Trimming took 1 base from V and 6 from J, leaving 13 bases between them. The CDR3 protein is CASSYYGGPREQYF. The CDR3 DNA reads as TGTGCCAGCAGTTACTATGGGGGGCCCCGCGAGCAGTACTTC.

V and J are TRBV30 and TRBJ2-7; either TRBD1 or TRBD2 may supply D (5 bases each). Germline CDR1 GTSNPN, CDR2 SVGIG (reference sequence). CDR3 length: 17 residues. V was clipped by 2 bases and J by 4 bases, with 24 bases between them. CDR3 amino acids: CAWSTMGNRRKRYEQYF. For the CDR3, the DNA is TGTGCCTGGAGTACTATGGGAAACAGGAGGAAAAGGTACGAGCAGTACTTC.

V usage is TRBV6-1 and J usage is TRBJ1-1; a weak D match, TRBD1 (5 bases). This CDR3 is built from 14 residues. Germline V gene data show CDR1 as MNHNS and CDR2 as SASEGT. V was pared by 6 bases and J by 2 bases, with 13 bases between. CDR3 nucleotide sequence: TGTGCCAGCAGGATCTCAGGGATCAACACTGAAGCTTTCTTT. This sequence encodes CASRISGINTEAFF.

The rearrangement joins TRBV10-3 to TRBJ2-3; 8 positions match TRBD2. The germline V gene encodes CDR1 ENHRY and CDR2 SYGVKD. V lost 6 bases, J lost 2 bases, and 7 bases stayed unmatched. The CDR3 has 15 amino acids. The DNA of the CDR3 is TGTGCCATCAGGAGAGGCGGGGGGCACACAGATACGCAGTATTTT. This translates into CAIRRGGGHTDTQYF.

The V and J genes are TRBV28 and TRBJ2-1; TRBD1 matches at 9 bases. J gave up 3 bases and V 5 bases, and 8 bases lay outside the gene matches. CDR1 and CDR2 from the germline V gene are MDHEN and SYDVKM. The CDR3 extends over 16 amino acids. CDR3 nucleotides: TGTGCCAGCAGTGCGTGGGACAGGGCGGTCTACAATGAGCAGTTCTTC. Translating gives CASSAWDRAVYNEQFF.

The J gene is TRBJ1-3, the V gene TRBV10-3; weak D call: TRBD1 (5 bases). V was shortened by 4 bases and J by 2 bases, with 9 bases between the two germline ends. Germline CDR1 and CDR2: ENHRY and SYGVKD. This CDR3 spans 14 amino acids. CDR3 residues: CAISAGGTGNTIYF. The DNA for the CDR3 is TGTGCCATCAGTGCCGGGGGTACTGGAAACACCATATATTTT.

V gene TRBV7-9 combines with J gene TRBJ2-4; 7 positions match TRBD1. With V trimmed by 1 base and J by 7 bases, 7 bases remained unmatched. The length of the CDR3 is 15 residues. The germline V gene has CDR1 SEHNR and CDR2 FQNEAQ (reference sequence). The CDR3 protein is CASSLGQGILNIQYF. The CDR3 region has the DNA TGTGCCAGCAGCTTAGGACAGGGTATCTTGAACATTCAGTACTTC.